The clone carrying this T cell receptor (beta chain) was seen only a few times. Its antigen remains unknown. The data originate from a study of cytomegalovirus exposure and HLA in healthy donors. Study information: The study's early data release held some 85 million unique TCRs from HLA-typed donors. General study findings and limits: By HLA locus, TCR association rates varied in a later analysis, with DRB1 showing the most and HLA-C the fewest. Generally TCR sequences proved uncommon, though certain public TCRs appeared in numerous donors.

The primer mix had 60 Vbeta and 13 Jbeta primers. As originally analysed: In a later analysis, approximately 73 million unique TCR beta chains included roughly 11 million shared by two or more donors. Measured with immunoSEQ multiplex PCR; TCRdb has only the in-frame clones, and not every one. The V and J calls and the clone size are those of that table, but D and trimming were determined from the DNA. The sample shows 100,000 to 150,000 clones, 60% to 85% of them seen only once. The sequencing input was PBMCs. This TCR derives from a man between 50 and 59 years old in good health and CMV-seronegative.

The CDR3 is CASSPPRDRNTGELFF. In DNA form, the CDR3 reads TGTGCCAGCTCACCCCCGAGGGACAGAAACACCGGGGAGCTGTTTTTT. V is TRBV18 and J is TRBJ2-2, with 7 positions matching TRBD1. The CDR3 covers 16 residues. CDR1 and CDR2 from the germline V gene are KGHSH and LQKENI. Trimming took 3 bases from V and 2 from J; bases not matched to a gene: 6.